Listed here are 23 T cell receptor beta chains from one sample, sequenced in a study of cytomegalovirus exposure and HLA in healthy donors. PCR primers comprised 60 Vbeta and 13 Jbeta primers. The assay was immunoSEQ multiplex PCR, and TCRdb's table has in-frame clones only and misses some. The sample lists approximately 110,000 clones; under 85% were seen once. What was sequenced was PBMCs. These receptors came from a human donor in good health.

This chain uses TRBV9 with TRBJ2-3; TRBD2 matches at 8 bases. Germline CDR1 and CDR2: SGDLS and YYNGEE. Trimming took 0 bases from V and 3 from J; bases not matched to a gene: 6. This CDR3 has 16 residues. The CDR3, as DNA: TGTGCCAGCAGCGTAGCGTCGGCGGGAGGTACAGATACGCAGTATTTT. This translates into CASSVASAGGTDTQYF.

The chain is built from TRBV10-2 and TRBJ2-3, with D tentatively TRBD1 (5 bases). Trimming removed 2 bases from V and 2 bases from J, with 11 bases in between. CDR3 length: 15 amino acids. Germline loops: CDR1 WSHSY, CDR2 SAAADI. The CDR3 here is CASSEGADHTDTQYF. The CDR3 DNA reads TGCGCCAGCAGTGAGGGGGCCGACCACACAGATACGCAGTATTTT.

This clone came up a few times. The gene calls are TRBV5-1 and TRBJ1-5, with 8 bases aligning to TRBD1. The CDR3 runs 14 residues. CDR1 is SGHRS, CDR2 YFSETQ, per germline. The V gene end was trimmed by 4 bases and the J gene end by 9 bases; junction bases not matched to a gene: 9. CDR3 sequence (DNA): TGCGCCAGCAGCCCCGGGACAGGCCTTTCGCCCCAGCATTTT. This gives the protein CASSPGTGLSPQHF. Looking up the rest from reference TRBV5-1 and TRBJ1-5 gives the full variable domain: KAGVTQTPRYLIKTRGQQVTLSCSPISGHRSVSWYQQTPGQGLQFLFEYFSETQRNKGNFPGRFSGRQFSNSRSEMNVSTLELGDSALYLCASSPGTGLSPQHFGDGTRLSIL.

The chain recombines TRBV18 with TRBJ1-1; no firm D call. Germline-derived CDR1 and CDR2 are KGHSH and LQKENI. V lost 2 bases, J lost 2 bases, and 9 bases lay in between. The CDR3 covers 14 residues. The CDR3 DNA is TGTGCCAGCTCACCAATCGGGTCTAACACTGAAGCTTTCTTT. Translated: CASSPIGSNTEAFF.

The V gene is TRBV5-1, the J gene TRBJ2-2; D is ambiguous. V lost 4 bases to trimming and J lost 7 bases, with 20 bases between them. Germline V gives CDR1 SGHRS, CDR2 YFSETQ. CDR3 length: 16 residues. CDR3 nucleotide sequence: TGCGCCAGCAGCCCGACCAGAGGTTCAATCCTCGGGGAGCTGTTTTTT. Translated, it gives CASSPTRGSILGELFF.

V gene TRBV10-2 combines with J gene TRBJ2-1; 15 bases are shared with TRBD2. V lost 6 bases and J lost 4; bases outside the gene matches: 4. Germline assignment: CDR1 WSHSY and CDR2 SAAADI. This CDR3 has 16 residues. This CDR3 reads CASRAGTSGRYNEQFF. CDR3 DNA: TGCGCCAGCAGGGCTGGGACTAGCGGGAGGTACAATGAGCAGTTCTTC.

The rearrangement uses TRBV6-1 and TRBJ2-7; TRBD2 aligns across 11 bases. CDR1 and CDR2 (germline): MNHNS, SASEGT. Trimming at V came to 6 bases and at J to 2 bases, leaving 3 bases not matched to a gene. This CDR3 has 14 amino acids. The CDR3 DNA sequence: TGTGCCAGCAGCCCGACTAGCGGGACCTACGAGCAGTACTTC. Protein sequence: CASSPTSGTYEQYF.

The chain joins TRBV7-7 to TRBJ2-5, with 9 nucleotides matching TRBD2. CDR1 is SSHAT and CDR2 is FNYEAQ in the germline V gene (reference sequence). The CDR3 sequence is 15 residues long. The V gene end was trimmed by 0 bases and the J gene end by 5 bases; junction bases not matched to a gene: 4. This CDR3 is CASSLAGSGGETQYF. CDR3 nucleotides: TGTGCCAGCAGCTTAGCGGGCAGCGGGGGGGAGACCCAGTACTTC. Variable domain in full (rest from reference TRBV7-7 and TRBJ2-5): GAGVSQSPRYKVTKRGQDVTLRCDPISSHATLYWYQQALGQGPEFLTYFNYEAQPDKSGLPSDRFSAERPEGSISTLTIQRTEQRDSAMYRCASSLAGSGGETQYFGPGTRLLVL.

The chain uses TRBV9 and TRBJ2-5; TRBD2 agrees at 7 bases. The J call may be incorrect, as the DNA end agrees better with TRBJ2-7. CDR1 is SGDLS, CDR2 YYNGEE, per germline. CDR3 length equals 16 residues. The CDR3 coding sequence is TGTGCCAGCAGCGTAGGCGGAACGGGAGGAACCCACGAGCAGTACTTC. Its translation: CASSVGGTGGTHEQYF.

V is TRBV10-2 and J is TRBJ2-3, with a possible D match to TRBD1 (6 bases). Germline assignment: CDR1 WSHSY and CDR2 SAAADI. V shed 3 bases and J shed 0 bases, with 10 bases lying between them. There are 15 residues in the CDR3. CDR3 protein: CASSEGGTSTDTQYF. Here the CDR3 DNA reads TGCGCCAGCAGTGAAGGGGGTACTAGCACAGATACGCAGTATTTT.

The chain recombines TRBV19 with TRBJ1-5; D is uncertain. There are 13 residues in the CDR3. Deletions cut 0 bases from V and 6 bases from J, with 6 bases between. Germline CDR1 and CDR2: LNHDA and SQIVND (reference sequence). The CDR3 bases are TGTGCCAGTAGTATAGAGGGAGGTCAGCCCCAGCATTTT. Residues: CASSIEGGQPQHF.

This chain links TRBV5-1 with TRBJ1-1; no clear D gene. The CDR3 loop spans 14 amino acids. CDR1 and CDR2 from the germline V gene are SGHRS and YFSETQ. Trimming cost V 4 bases and J 4 bases, with 14 bases left between them. The CDR3 loop reads CASSLQESVTEAFF. CDR3 in DNA: TGCGCCAGCAGCCTTCAGGAATCTGTCACTGAAGCTTTCTTT.

This clone was seen just once. V and J are TRBV29-1 and TRBJ1-1; D uncertain. This CDR3 is 10 amino acids long. The V end was cut by 3 bases, the J end by 11 bases, with 10 bases between. CDR1 SQVTM and CDR2 ANQGSEA come from the germline V gene. The CDR3 nucleotides are TGCAGCGTTGAGGAGGTAGGGGCTTTCTTT. It yields the protein CSVEEVGAFF.

The gene calls are TRBV6-5 and TRBJ2-7, with 12 nucleotides matching TRBD2. Germline values: CDR1 MNHEY, CDR2 SVGAGI. The V and J ends lost 6 bases and 3 bases, in that order; junction bases with no gene match: 6. CDR3 size: 15 residues. The CDR3 DNA follows: TGTGCCAGCAGCTTGACTAGCGGGAGTTTCTACGAGCAGTACTTC. It yields the protein CASSLTSGSFYEQYF.

V usage is TRBV6-1 and J usage is TRBJ1-5; D remains ambiguous. This CDR3 comprises 15 residues. CDR1 is MNHNS and CDR2 is SASEGT in the germline V gene. Between the trimmed V and J ends, which lost 7 bases and 4 bases, there was a span of 17 bases. CDR3 in DNA: TGTGCCAGCACCATAACAGCCTTAGGAAATCAGCCCCAGCATTTT. It yields the protein CASTITALGNQPQHF.

The chain joins TRBV7-6 to TRBJ2-5; 10 positions match TRBD1. V dropped 5 bases and J dropped 5; count of bases not matched to a gene: 11. Germline-derived CDR1 and CDR2 are SGHVS and FNYEAQ. The CDR3 length is 16 residues. CDR3 sequence (DNA): TGTGCCAGCAGCAAAACCGGGACAGGGGTGCTCGAGACCCAGTACTTC. It encodes CASSKTGTGVLETQYF. The variable domain in full, completed from reference TRBV7-6 and TRBJ2-5, reads GAGVSQSPRYKVTKRGQDVALRCDPISGHVSLYWYRQALGQGPEFLTYFNYEAQQDKSGLPNDRFSAERPEGSISTLTIQRTEQRDSAMYRCASSKTGTGVLETQYFGPGTRLLVL.

The rearrangement links TRBV19 to TRBJ2-7; TRBD1 matches 9 bases. The V gene end was trimmed by 5 bases and the J gene end by 5 bases; junction bases not matched to a gene: 7. The CDR3 loop spans 14 amino acids. Looked up from germline, CDR1 is LNHDA and CDR2 is SQIVND (reference sequence). The CDR3 nucleotides read TGTGCCAGTAGTCGGACAGGGGAACGAGACGAGCAGTACTTC. It translates to CASSRTGERDEQYF.

The chain is built from TRBV18 and TRBJ1-1; 9 nucleotides line up with TRBD1. CDR1 and CDR2 from the germline V gene are KGHSH and LQKENI. There are 15 residues in the CDR3. V shed 2 bases, J shed 4 bases, and the junction held 5 bases outside the gene matches. The CDR3 here is CASSPSPTGGTEAFF. The CDR3 bases are TGTGCCAGCTCACCAAGTCCGACAGGGGGCACTGAAGCTTTCTTT.

The genes are TRBV5-1 and TRBJ2-5, with D perhaps matching TRBD2 (6 bases). In germline, CDR1 is SGHRS, CDR2 YFSETQ. V gave up 4 bases and J gave up 1 base, with 14 bases separating them. CDR3 size: 15 residues. This chain's CDR3 is CASSASSGAQETQYF. The CDR3 region has the DNA TGCGCCAGCAGCGCATCCTCGGGAGCCCAAGAGACCCAGTACTTC.

The V gene is TRBV18, the J gene TRBJ2-2, with TRBD2 matching over 9 bases. The V and J ends lost 6 bases and 0 bases, in that order; junction bases with no gene match: 5. CDR3 length: 16 residues. Germline-derived CDR1 and CDR2 are KGHSH and LQKENI. CDR3 protein: CASSSSGSTNTGELFF. The CDR3 nucleotides are TGTGCCAGCTCGAGTAGCGGGAGCACGAACACCGGGGAGCTGTTTTTT.

In this sample, this clone turned up a few times. The rearrangement joins TRBV30 to TRBJ2-3; 7 bases are a match to TRBD1. The germline V gene has CDR1 GTSNPN and CDR2 SVGIG (reference sequence). V shed 1 base, J shed 5 bases, and the junction held 9 bases outside the gene matches. This CDR3 is built from 15 residues. CDR3 in amino acids: CAWSGAGGNRDTQYF. For the CDR3, the DNA is TGTGCCTGGAGTGGGGCAGGGGGAAACCGAGATACGCAGTATTTT.

The rearrangement joins TRBV11-2 to TRBJ1-3, with D perhaps TRBD1 (6 bases). Germline CDR1 is SGHAT and CDR2 is FQNNGV. The CDR3 totals 17 residues. V lost 2 bases to trimming and J lost 0 bases, with 14 bases between them. The DNA for the CDR3 is TGTGCCAGCAGCTTAAGTGCCCCCAGGGGCTCTGGAAACACCATATATTTT. The encoded protein is CASSLSAPRGSGNTIYF.

The CDR3 reads CASSDWDRRSYEQYF. CDR3 sequence (DNA): TGTGCCAGCAGTGACTGGGACAGGAGGTCCTACGAGCAGTACTTC. The chain links TRBV6-5 to TRBJ2-7, with 8 bases matching TRBD1. Trimming removed 5 bases from V and 1 base from J; junction bases left unmatched: 7. The CDR3 is 15 amino acids. From germline, CDR1 is MNHEY and CDR2 SVGAGI.